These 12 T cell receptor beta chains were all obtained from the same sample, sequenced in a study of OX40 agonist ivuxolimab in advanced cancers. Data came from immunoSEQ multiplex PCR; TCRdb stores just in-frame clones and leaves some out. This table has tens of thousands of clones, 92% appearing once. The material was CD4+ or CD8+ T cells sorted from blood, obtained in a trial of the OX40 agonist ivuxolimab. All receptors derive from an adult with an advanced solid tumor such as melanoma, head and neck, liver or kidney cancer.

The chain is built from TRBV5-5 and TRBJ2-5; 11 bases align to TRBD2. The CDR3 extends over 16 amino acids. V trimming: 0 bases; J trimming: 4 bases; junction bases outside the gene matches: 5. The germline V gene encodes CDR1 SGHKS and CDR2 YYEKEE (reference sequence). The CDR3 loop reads CASSLAGLAGGETQYF. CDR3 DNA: TGTGCCAGCAGCTTGGCCGGCCTAGCGGGAGGAGAGACCCAGTACTTC.

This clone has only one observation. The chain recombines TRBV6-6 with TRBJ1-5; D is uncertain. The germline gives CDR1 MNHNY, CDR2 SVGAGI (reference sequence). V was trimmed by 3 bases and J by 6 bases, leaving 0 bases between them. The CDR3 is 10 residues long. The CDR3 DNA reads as TGTGCCAGCAGTTATCAGCCCCAGCATTTT. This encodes CASSYQPQHF.

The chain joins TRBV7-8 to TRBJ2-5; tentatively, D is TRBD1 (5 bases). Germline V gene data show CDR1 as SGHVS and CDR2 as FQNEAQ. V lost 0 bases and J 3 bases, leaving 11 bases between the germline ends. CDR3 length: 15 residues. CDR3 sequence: CASSLAGRVEETQYF. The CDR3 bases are TGTGCCAGCAGCTTAGCGGGCAGGGTGGAAGAGACCCAGTACTTC.

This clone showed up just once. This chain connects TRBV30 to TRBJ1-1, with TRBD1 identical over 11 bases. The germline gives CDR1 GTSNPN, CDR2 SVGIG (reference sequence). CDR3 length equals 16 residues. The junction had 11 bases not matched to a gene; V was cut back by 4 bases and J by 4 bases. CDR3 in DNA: TGTGCCTGGACCAGTCCCGGGACAGGGGGGGGCACTGAAGCTTTCTTT. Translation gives CAWTSPGTGGGTEAFF.

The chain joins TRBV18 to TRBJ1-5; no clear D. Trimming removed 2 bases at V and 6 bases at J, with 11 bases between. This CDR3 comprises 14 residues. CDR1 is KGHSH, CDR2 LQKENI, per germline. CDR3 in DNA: TGTGCCAGCTCACCAATCAAAGTCAGTCAGCCCCAGCATTTT. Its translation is CASSPIKVSQPQHF.

The chain's CDR3 is CASSNSDSGANVLTF. The DNA for the CDR3 is TGTGCCAGCAGTAACTCAGACTCTGGGGCCAACGTCCTGACTTTC. The J gene is TRBJ2-6, the V gene TRBV27; no clear D. This CDR3 region has 15 residues. Germline V gene lookup returns CDR1 MNHEY and CDR2 SMNVEV (reference sequence). V lost 5 bases and J 0 bases, leaving 8 bases between the germline ends.

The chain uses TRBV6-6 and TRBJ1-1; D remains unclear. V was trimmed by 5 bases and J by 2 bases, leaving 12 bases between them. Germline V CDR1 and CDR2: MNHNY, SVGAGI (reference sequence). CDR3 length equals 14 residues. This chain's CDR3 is CASSPRLVNTEAFF. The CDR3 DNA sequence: TGTGCCAGCAGTCCCCGGTTGGTTAACACTGAAGCTTTCTTT.

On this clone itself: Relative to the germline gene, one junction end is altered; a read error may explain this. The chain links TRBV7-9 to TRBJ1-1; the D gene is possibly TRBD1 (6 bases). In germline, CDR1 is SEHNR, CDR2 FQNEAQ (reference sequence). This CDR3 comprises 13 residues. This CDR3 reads CASSQGMNTEAFF. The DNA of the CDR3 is TGTGCTAGCAGCCAGGGGATGAACACTGAAGCTTTCTTT.

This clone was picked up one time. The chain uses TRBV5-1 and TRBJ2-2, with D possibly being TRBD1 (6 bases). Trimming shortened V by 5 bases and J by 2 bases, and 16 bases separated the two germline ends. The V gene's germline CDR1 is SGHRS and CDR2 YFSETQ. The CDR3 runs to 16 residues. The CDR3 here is CASRETGYGNTGELFF. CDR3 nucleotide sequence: TGCGCCAGCAGAGAAACAGGGTACGGAAACACCGGGGAGCTGTTTTTT.

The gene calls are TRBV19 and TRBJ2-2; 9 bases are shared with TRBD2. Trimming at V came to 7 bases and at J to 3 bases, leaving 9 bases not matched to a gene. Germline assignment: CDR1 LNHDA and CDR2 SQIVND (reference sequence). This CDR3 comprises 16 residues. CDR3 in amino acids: CASKREAHGYTGELFF. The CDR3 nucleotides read TGTGCCAGTAAGCGGGAGGCCCACGGATACACCGGGGAGCTGTTTTTT. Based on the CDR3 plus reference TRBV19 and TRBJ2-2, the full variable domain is DGGITQSPKYLFRKEGQNVTLSCEQNLNHDAMYWYRQDPGQGLRLIYYSQIVNDFQKGDIAEGYSVSREKKESFPLTVTSAQKNPTAFYLCASKREAHGYTGELFFGEGSRLTVL.

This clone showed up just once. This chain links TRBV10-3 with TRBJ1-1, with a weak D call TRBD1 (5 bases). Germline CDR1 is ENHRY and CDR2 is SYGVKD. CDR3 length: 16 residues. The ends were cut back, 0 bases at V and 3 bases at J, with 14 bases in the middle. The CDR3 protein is CAISESWRGSDTEAFF. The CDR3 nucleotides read TGTGCCATCAGTGAGTCGTGGAGGGGATCTGACACTGAAGCTTTCTTT.

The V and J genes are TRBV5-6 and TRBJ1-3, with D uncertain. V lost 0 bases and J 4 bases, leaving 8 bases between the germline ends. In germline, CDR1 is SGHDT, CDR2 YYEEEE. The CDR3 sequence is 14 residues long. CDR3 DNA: TGTGCCAGCAGCTTGGATGTGGGGGGAAACACCATATATTTT. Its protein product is CASSLDVGGNTIYF.